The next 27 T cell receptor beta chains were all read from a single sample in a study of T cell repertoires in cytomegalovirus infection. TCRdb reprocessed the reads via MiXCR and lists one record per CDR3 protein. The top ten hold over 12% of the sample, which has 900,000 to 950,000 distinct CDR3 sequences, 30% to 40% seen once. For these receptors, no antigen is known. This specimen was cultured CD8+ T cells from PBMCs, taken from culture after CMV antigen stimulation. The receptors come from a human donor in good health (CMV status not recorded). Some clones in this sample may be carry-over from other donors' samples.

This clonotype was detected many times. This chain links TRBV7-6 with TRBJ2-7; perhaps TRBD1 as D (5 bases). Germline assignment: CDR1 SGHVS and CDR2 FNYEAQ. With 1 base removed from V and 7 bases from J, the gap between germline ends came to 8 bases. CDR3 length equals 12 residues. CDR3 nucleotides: TGTGCCAGCAGCTTAGTGGGGCGTGAGCAGTACTTC. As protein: CASSLVGREQYF.

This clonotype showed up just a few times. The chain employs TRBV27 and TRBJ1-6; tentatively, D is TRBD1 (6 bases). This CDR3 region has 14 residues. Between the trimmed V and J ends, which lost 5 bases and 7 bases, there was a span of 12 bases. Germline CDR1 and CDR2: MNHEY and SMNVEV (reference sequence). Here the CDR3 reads CASSHGTRNSPLHF. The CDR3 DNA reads TGTGCCAGCAGTCACGGGACACGGAATTCACCCCTCCACTTT.

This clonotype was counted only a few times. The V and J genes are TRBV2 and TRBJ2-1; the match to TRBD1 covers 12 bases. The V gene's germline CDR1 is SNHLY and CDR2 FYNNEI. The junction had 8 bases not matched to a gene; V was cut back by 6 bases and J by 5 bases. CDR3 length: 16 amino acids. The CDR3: CASSPGTGGANNEQFF. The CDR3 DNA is TGTGCCAGCAGCCCCGGGACAGGGGGCGCGAACAATGAGCAGTTCTTC. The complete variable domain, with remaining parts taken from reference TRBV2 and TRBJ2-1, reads EPEVTQTPSHQVTQMGQEVILRCVPISNHLYFYWYRQILGQKVEFLVSFYNNEISEKSEIFDDQFSVERPDGSNFTLKIRSTKLEDSAMYFCASSPGTGGANNEQFFGPGTRLTVL.

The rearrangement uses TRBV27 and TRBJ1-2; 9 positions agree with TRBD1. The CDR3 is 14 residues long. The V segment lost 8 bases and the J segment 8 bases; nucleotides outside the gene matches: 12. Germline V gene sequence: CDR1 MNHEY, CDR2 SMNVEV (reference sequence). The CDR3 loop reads CASGGDREHLGYTF. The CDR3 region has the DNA TGTGCCAGCGGAGGGGACAGGGAACATCTCGGCTACACCTTC.

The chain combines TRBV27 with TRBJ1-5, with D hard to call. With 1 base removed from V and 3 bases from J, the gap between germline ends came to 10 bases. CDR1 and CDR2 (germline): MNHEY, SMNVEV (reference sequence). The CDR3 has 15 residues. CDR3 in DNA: TGTGCCAGCAGTTTATTCTTTAGTCCCAATCAGCCCCAGCATTTT. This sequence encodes CASSLFFSPNQPQHF.

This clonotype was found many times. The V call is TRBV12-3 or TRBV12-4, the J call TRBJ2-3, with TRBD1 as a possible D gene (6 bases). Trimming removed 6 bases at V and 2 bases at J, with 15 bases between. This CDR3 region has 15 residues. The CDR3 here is CASRQIQGYTDTQYF. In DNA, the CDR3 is TGTGCCAGCAGACAAATACAGGGCTACACAGATACGCAGTATTTT.

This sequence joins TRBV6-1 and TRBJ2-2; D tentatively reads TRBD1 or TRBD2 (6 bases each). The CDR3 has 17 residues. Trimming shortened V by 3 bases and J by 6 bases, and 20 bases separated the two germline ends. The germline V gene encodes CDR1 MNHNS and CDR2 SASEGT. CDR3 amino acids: CASSDDITGAVAGELFF. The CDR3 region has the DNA TGTGCCAGCAGTGACGATATTACGGGGGCGGTTGCCGGGGAGCTGTTTTTT.

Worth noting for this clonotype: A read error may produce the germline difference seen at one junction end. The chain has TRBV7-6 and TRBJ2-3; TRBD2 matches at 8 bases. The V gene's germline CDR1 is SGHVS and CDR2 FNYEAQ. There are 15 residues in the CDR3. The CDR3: CASSRAAGETDTQYF. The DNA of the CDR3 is TGTGCTAGCAGCCGAGCAGCGGGGGAGACAGATACGCAGTATTTT.

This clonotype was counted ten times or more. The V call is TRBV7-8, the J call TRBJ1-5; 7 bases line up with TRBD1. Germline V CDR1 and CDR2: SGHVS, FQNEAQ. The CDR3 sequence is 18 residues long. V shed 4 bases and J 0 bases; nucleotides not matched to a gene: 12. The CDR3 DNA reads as TGTGCCAGCAGCTCCAGACACCCAGACAGGGTTAGCAATCAGCCCCAGCATTTT. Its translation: CASSSRHPDRVSNQPQHF. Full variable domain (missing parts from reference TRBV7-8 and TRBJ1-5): GAGVSQSPRYKVAKRGQDVALRCDPISGHVSLFWYQQALGQGPEFLTYFQNEAQLDKSGLPSDRFFAERPEGSVSTLKIQRTQQEDSAVYLCASSSRHPDRVSNQPQHFGDGTRLSIL.

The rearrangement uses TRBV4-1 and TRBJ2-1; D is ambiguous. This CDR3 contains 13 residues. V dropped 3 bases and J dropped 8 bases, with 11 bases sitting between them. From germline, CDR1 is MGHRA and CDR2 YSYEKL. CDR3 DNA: TGCGCCAGCAGCCAGCCCACCCCGCATGAGCAGTTCTTC. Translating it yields CASSQPTPHEQFF.

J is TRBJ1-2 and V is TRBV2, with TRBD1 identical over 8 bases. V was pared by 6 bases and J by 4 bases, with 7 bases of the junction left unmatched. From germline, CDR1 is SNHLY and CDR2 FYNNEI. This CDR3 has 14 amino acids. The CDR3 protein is CASRDLTGGYGYTF. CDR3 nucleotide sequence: TGTGCCAGCAGGGATCTAACAGGGGGCTATGGCTACACCTTC. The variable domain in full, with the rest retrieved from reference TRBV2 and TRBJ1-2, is EPEVTQTPSHQVTQMGQEVILRCVPISNHLYFYWYRQILGQKVEFLVSFYNNEISEKSEIFDDQFSVERPDGSNFTLKIRSTKLEDSAMYFCASRDLTGGYGYTFGSGTRLTVV.

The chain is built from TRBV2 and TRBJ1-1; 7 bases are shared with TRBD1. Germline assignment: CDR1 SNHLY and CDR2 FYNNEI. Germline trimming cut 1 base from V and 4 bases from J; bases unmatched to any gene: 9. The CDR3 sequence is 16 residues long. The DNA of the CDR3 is TGTGCCAGCAGTGAAGGAGGGGGGCAGGGGGTCACTGAAGCTTTCTTT. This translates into CASSEGGGQGVTEAFF.

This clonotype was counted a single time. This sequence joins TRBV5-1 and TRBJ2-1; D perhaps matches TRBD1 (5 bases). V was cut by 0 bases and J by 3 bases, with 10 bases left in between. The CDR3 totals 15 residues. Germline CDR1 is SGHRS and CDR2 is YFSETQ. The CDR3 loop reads CASSLDRIDYNEQFF. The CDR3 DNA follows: TGCGCCAGCAGCTTGGACAGGATCGACTACAATGAGCAGTTCTTC.

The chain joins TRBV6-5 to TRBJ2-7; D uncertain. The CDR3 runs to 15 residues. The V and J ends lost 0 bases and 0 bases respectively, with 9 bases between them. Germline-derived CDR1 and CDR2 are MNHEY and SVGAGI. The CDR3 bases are TGTGCCAGCAGTTACTCGTCCAGTAGCTCCTACGAGCAGTACTTC. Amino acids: CASSYSSSSSYEQYF.

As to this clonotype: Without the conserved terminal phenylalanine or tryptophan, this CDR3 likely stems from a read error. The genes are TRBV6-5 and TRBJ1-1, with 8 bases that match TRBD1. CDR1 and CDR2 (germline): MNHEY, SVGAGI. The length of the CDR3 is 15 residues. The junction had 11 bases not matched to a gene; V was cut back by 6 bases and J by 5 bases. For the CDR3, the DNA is TGTGCCAGCAGCTCTTCATACAGGGGGGGGACTGAAGCTTTCTCT. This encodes CASSSSYRGGTEAFS.

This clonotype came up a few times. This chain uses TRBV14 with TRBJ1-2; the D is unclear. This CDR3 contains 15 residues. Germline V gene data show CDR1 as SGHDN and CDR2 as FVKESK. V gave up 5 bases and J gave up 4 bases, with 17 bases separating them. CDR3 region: CASSSRPELLYGYTF. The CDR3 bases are TGTGCCAGCAGCTCGCGCCCTGAGCTGCTCTATGGCTACACCTTC.

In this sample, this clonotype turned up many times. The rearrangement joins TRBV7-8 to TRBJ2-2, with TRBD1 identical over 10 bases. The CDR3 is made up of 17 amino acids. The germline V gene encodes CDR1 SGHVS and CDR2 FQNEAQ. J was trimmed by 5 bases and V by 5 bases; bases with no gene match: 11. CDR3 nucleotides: TGTGCCAGCAGCCATCCCCGCGGGACAGGGGATACCGGGGAGCTGTTTTTT. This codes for CASSHPRGTGDTGELFF.

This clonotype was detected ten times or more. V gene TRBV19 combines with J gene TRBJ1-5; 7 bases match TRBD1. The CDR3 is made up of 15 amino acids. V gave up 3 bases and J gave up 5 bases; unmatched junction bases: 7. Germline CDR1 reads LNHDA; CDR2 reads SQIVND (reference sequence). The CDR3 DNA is TGTGCCAGTAGTATTTGGGCAGGGGGGGATCAGCCCCAGCATTTT. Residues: CASSIWAGGDQPQHF.

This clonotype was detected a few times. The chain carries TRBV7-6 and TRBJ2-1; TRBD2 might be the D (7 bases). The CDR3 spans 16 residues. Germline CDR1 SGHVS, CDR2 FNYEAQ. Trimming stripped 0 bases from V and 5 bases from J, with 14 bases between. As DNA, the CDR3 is TGTGCCAGCAGCTTAGCTCAAAGGGGGGGCCACAATGAGCAGTTCTTC. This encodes CASSLAQRGGHNEQFF.

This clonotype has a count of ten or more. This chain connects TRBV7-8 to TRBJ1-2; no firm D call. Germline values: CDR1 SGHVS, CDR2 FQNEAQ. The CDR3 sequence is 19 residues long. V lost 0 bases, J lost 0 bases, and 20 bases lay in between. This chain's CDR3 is CASSLAVDGPVLANYGYTF. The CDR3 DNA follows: TGTGCCAGCAGCTTAGCAGTAGACGGGCCGGTACTCGCTAACTATGGCTACACCTTC.

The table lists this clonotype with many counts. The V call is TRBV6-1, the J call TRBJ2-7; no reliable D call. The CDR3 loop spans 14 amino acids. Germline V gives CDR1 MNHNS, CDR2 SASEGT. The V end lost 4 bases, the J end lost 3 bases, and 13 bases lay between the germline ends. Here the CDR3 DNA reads TGTGCCAGCAGTGTAGCCGTTTTGGACTACGAGCAGTACTTC. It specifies CASSVAVLDYEQYF.

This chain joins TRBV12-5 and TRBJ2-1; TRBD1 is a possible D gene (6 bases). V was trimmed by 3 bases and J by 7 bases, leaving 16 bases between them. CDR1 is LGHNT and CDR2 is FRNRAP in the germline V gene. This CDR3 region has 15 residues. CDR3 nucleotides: TGTGCTAGTGGTTTTGCCACTCAGAGGGGGAATGAGCAGTTCTTC. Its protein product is CASGFATQRGNEQFF.

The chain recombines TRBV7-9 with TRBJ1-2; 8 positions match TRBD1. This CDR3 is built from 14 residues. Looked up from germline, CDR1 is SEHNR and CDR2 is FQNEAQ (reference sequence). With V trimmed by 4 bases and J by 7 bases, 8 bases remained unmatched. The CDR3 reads CASSSGQGGFGYTF. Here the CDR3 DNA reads TGTGCCAGCAGCTCAGGACAGGGTGGATTTGGCTACACCTTC. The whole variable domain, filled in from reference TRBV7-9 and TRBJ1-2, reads DTGVSQNPRHKITKRGQNVTFRCDPISEHNRLYWYRQTLGQGPEFLTYFQNEAQLEKSRLLSDRFSAERPKGSFSTLEIQRTEQGDSAMYLCASSSGQGGFGYTFGSGTRLTVV.

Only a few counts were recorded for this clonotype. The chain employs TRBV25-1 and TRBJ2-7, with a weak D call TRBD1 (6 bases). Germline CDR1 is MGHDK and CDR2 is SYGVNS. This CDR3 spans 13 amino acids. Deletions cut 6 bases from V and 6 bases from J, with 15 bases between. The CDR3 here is CASRGPETGEQYV. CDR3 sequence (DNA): TGTGCCAGCAGGGGCCCCGAGACAGGCGAGCAGTACGTC.

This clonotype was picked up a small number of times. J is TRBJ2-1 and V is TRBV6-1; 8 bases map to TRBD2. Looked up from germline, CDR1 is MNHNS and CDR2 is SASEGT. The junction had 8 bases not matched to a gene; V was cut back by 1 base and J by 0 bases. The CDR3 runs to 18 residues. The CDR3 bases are TGTGCCAGCAGTGAAGGTCTCATGGCGGGGGGCTCCTACAATGAGCAGTTCTTC. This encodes CASSEGLMAGGSYNEQFF.

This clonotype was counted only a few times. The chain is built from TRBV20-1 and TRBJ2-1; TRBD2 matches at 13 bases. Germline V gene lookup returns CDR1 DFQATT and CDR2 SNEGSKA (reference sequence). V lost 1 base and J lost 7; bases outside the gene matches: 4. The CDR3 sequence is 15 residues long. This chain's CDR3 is CSARVTSGGRNEQFF. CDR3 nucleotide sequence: TGCAGTGCTAGAGTGACTAGCGGGGGGAGGAATGAGCAGTTCTTC.

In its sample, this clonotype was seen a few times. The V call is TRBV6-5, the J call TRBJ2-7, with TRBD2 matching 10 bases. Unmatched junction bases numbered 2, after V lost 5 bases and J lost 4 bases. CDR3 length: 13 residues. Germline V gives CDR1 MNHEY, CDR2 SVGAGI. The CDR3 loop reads CASSKLAGYEQYV. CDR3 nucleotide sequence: TGTGCCAGCAGTAAACTAGCGGGGTACGAGCAGTACGTC.